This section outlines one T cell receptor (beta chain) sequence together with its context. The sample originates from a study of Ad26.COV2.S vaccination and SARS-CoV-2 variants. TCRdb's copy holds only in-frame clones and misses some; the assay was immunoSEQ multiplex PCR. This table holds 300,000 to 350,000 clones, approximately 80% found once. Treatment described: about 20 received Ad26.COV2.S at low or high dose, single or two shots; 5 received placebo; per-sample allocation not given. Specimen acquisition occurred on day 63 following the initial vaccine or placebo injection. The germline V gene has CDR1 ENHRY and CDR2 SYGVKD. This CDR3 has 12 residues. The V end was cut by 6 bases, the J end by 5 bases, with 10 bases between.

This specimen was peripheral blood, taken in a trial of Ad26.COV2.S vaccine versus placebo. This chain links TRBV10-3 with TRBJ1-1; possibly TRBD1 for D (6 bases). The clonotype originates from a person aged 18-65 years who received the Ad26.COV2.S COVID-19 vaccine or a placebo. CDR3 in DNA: TGTGCCATCAGGACTACAGGGACTGAAGCTTTCTTT. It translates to CAIRTTGTEAFF.